This TCR beta chain was obtained from a study of T cell repertoires in cytomegalovirus infection. Overall study results and limits: CMV-specific HLA-C-restricted TCR beta clonotypes dominated the ex vivo response.

On this clonotype: Its antigen remains unknown.

TCRdb itself ran the reads through MiXCR, one entry per CDR3 protein. The sample lists around 120,000 distinct CDR3 sequences; roughly 41% were seen once. Germline V CDR1 and CDR2: SGHVS, FQNEAQ. Trimming cost V 5 bases and J 6 bases, with 7 bases left between them. This CDR3 is built from 11 residues. The sequences come from CD8+ T cells from cultured PBMCs, collected from culture after CMV antigen stimulation. The clonotype originates from a human donor in good health (CMV status not recorded). Some clones in this sample may be carry-over from other donors' samples. The rearrangement links TRBV7-8 to TRBJ1-1; D is unresolved. The CDR3 is CASSPLPEAFF. CDR3 nucleotide sequence: TGTGCCAGCAGCCCGCTCCCTGAAGCTTTCTTT.